The rows below give T cell receptor beta chains drawn from one sample of a study of T cells in localized non-small cell lung cancer. Some clones are missing from TCRdb's copy, which holds only in-frame ones; the method was immunoSEQ multiplex PCR. The sample has almost 30,000 clones, around 89% seen once. The material was peripheral blood, obtained before any cancer treatment. The origin of the receptors is a female donor older than 55 with stage III squamous cell lung carcinoma. Both conserved end residues are part of each CDR3. A D gene is named only where the DNA matches it firmly. For some rows the clone size is stated as once, few or many, or as a class when expanded; others skip it.

size	V	J	D	CDR3	DNA
.	TRBV7-9	TRBJ2-1	.	CASSLVGEQFF	TGTGCCAGCAGCTTAGTCGGTGAGCAGTTCTTC
.	TRBV7-8	TRBJ1-2	TRBD1	CASSLVGTGILYGYTF	TGTGCCAGCAGCTTAGTAGGGACAGGTATTCTCTATGGCTACACCTTC
.	TRBV7-8	TRBJ2-7	.	CASSLSPGDPAAYEQYF	TGTGCCAGCAGCCTAAGCCCAGGGGACCCAGCAGCCTACGAGCAGTACTTC
.	TRBV2	TRBJ1-1	.	CASNFRGRGTEAFF	TGTGCCAGCAATTTCCGGGGGCGGGGGACTGAAGCTTTCTTT
.	TRBV5-1	TRBJ2-2	TRBD1	CASGRTGLSTGELFF	TGCGCCAGCGGCCGGACAGGGTTGTCCACCGGGGAGCTGTTTTTT
once	TRBV5-8	TRBJ2-5	.	CASRPGQLRQETQYF	TGTGCCAGCAGACCGGGTCAGTTGCGTCAAGAGACCCAGTACTTC
.	TRBV7-9	TRBJ1-6	TRBD1	CASSPGQGRTLHF	TGTGCCAGCAGCCCGGGACAGGGTAGGACCCTCCACTTT
.	TRBV5-1	TRBJ1-5	TRBD1	CASSLGPGQSYQPQHF	TGCGCCAGCAGCTTGGGACCGGGACAGAGTTATCAGCCCCAGCATTTT
.	TRBV6-6	TRBJ1-5	TRBD1	CASSYKGQGGQPQHF	TGTGCCAGCAGTTACAAGGGACAGGGGGGTCAGCCCCAGCATTTT
.	TRBV25-1	TRBJ2-3	TRBD1	CASTTRGQGEDTDTQYF	TGTGCCAGCACCACTAGGGGGCAGGGAGAAGACACAGATACGCAGTATTTT
.	TRBV7-3	TRBJ1-1	.	CASSRTVGTEAFF	TGTGCCAGCAGCCGGACAGTGGGCACTGAAGCTTTCTTT